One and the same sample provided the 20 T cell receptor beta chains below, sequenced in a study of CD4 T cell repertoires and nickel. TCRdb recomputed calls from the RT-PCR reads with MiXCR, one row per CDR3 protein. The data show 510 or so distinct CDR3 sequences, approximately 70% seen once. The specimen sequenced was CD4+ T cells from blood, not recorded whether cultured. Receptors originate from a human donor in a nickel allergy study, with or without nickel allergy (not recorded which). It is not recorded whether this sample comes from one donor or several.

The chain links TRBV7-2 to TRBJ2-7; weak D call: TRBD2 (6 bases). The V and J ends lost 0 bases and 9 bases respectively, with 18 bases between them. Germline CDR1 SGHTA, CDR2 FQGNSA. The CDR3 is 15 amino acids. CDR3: CASSLAGTAALGQYF. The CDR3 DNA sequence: TGTGCCAGCAGCTTAGCAGGGACTGCCGCTTTGGGGCAGTACTTC.

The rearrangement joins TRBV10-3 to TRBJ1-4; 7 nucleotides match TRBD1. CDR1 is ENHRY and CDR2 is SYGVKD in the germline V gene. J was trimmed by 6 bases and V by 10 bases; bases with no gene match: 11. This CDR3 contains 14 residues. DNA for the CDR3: TGTGCCACAAAACCCACCCAGGGGGATGAAAAACTGTTTTTT. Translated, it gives CATKPTQGDEKLFF.

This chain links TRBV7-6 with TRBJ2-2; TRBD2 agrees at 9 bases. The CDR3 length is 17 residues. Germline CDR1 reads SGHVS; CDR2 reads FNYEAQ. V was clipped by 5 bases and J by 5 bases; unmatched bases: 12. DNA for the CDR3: TGTGCCAGCAGCCCCGGGATAGCGGGAGTGGGAACCGGGGAGCTGTTTTTT. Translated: CASSPGIAGVGTGELFF.

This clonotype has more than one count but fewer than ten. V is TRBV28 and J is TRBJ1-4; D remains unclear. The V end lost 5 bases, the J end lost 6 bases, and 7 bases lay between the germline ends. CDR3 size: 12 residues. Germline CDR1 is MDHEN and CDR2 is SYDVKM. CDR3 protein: CASSLPHEKLFF. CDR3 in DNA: TGTGCCAGCAGTCTACCCCATGAAAAACTGTTTTTT.

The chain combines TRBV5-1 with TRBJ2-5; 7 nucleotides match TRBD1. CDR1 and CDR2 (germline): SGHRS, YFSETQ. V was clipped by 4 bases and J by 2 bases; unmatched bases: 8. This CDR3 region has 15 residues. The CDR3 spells CASSPTPGQQETQYF. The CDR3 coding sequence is TGCGCCAGCAGCCCTACACCGGGACAGCAAGAGACCCAGTACTTC.

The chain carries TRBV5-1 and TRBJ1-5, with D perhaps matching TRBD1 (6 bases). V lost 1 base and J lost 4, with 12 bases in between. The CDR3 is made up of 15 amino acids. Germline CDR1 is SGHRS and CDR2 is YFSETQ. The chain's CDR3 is CASSLPGHRNQPQHF. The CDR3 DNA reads TGCGCCAGCAGCTTGCCGGGACATCGAAATCAGCCCCAGCATTTT.

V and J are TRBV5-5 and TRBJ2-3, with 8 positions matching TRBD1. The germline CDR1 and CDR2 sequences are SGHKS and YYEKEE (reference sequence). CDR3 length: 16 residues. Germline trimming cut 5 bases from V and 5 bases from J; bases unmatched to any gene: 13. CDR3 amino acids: CASRGSGTGLIDTQYF. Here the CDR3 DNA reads TGTGCCAGCAGAGGTTCCGGGACAGGCCTTATAGATACGCAGTATTTT.

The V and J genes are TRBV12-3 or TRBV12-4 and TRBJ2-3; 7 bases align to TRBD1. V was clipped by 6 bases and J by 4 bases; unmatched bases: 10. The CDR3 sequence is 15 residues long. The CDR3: CASSSQGGWADTQYF. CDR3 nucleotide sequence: TGTGCCAGCAGCTCACAAGGGGGCTGGGCAGATACGCAGTATTTT.

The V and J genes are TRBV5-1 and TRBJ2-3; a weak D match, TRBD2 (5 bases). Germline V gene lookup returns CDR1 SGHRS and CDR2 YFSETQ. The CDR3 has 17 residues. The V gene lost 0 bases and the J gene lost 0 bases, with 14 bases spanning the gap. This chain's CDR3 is CASSLASADSSTDTQYF. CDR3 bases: TGCGCCAGCAGCTTGGCCTCAGCGGACTCTAGCACAGATACGCAGTATTTT.

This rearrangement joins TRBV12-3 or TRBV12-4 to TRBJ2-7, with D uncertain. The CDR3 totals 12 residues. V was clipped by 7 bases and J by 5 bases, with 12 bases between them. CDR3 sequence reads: CASTTLGHEQYF. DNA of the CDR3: TGTGCCAGCACCACCCTGGGCCACGAGCAGTACTTC.

The DNA of the CDR3 is TGCGCCAGCAGCCAAGGCGGGAGACGGGGCGGGGAGCTGTTTTTT. Its translation is CASSQGGRRGGELFF. The chain employs TRBV4-3 and TRBJ2-2; 7 bases map to TRBD2. The CDR3 has 15 residues. V lost 1 base and J lost 7; bases outside the gene matches: 6. The germline V gene encodes CDR1 LGHNA and CDR2 YSLEER.

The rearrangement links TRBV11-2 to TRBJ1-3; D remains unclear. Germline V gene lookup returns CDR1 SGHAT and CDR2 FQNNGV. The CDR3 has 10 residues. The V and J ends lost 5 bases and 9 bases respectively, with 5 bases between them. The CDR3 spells CASSLSTIYF. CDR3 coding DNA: TGTGCCAGCAGCCTCAGCACCATATATTTT.

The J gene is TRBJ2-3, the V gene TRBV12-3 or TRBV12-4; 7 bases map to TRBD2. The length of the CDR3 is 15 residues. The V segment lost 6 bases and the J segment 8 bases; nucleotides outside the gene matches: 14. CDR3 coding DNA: TGTGCCAGCAGCCCATCTAGCGGAGGGATCGGTACGCAGTATTTT. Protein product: CASSPSSGGIGTQYF.

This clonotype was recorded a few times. For the CDR3, the DNA is TGTGCCAGCAGCGGGACGGCGGAAATCCTGAGGGAAGCTTTCTTT. Its protein is CASSGTAEILREAFF. V usage is TRBV5-6 and J usage is TRBJ1-1; the D gene is possibly TRBD1 (5 bases). The CDR3 has 15 residues. Germline assignment: CDR1 SGHDT and CDR2 YYEEEE. The V and J ends lost 4 bases and 8 bases respectively, with 21 bases between them.

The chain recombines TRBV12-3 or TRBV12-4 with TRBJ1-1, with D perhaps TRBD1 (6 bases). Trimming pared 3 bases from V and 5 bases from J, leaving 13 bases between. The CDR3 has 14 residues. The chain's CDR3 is CASSFGTGRTEAFF. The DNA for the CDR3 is TGTGCCAGCAGTTTCGGTACAGGGAGAACTGAAGCTTTCTTT.

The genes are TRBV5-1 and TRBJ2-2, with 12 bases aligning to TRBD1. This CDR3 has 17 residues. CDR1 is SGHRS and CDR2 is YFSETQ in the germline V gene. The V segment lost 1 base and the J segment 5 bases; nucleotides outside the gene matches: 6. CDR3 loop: CASSLRGQGAFTGELFF. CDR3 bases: TGCGCCAGCAGCTTGCGGGGACAGGGGGCTTTTACCGGGGAGCTGTTTTTT. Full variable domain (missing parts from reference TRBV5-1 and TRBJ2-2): KAGVTQTPRYLIKTRGQQVTLSCSPISGHRSVSWYQQTPGQGLQFLFEYFSETQRNKGNFPGRFSGRQFSNSRSEMNVSTLELGDSALYLCASSLRGQGAFTGELFFGEGSRLTVL.

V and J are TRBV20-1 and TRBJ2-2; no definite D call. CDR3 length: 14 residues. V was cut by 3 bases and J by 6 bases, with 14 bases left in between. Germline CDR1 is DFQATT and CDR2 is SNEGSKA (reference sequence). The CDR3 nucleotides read TGCAGTGCTAGGAATGGACCGACGTCCGGGGAGCTGTTTTTT. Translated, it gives CSARNGPTSGELFF.

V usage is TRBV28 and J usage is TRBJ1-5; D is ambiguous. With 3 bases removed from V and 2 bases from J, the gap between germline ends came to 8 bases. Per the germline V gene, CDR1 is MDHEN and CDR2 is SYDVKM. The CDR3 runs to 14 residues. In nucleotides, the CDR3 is TGTGCCAGCAGTTTGCGGGTCCGCAATCAGCCCCAGCATTTT. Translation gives CASSLRVRNQPQHF.

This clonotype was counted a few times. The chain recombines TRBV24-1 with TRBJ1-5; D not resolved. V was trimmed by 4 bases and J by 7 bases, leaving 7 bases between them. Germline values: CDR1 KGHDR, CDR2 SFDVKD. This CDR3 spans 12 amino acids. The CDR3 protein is CATSDSVQPQHF. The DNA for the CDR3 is TGTGCCACCAGTGACAGCGTACAGCCCCAGCATTTT.

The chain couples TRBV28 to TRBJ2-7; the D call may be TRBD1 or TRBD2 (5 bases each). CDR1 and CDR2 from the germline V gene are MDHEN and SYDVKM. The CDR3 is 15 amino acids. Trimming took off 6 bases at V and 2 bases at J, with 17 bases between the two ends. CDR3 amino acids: CASRYPGTRTYEQYF. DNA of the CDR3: TGTGCCAGCAGGTACCCCGGGACCCGGACCTACGAGCAGTACTTC.